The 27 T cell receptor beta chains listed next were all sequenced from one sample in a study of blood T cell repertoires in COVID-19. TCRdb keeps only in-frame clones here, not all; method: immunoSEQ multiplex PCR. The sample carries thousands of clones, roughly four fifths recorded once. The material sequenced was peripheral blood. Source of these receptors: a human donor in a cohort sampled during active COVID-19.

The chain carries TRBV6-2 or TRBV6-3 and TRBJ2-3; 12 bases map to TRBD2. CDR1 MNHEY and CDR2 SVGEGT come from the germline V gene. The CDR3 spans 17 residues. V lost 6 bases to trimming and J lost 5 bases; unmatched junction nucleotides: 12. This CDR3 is CASSGLAGPLRGDTQYF. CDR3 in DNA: TGTGCCAGCAGCGGACTAGCGGGGCCCCTAAGAGGAGATACGCAGTATTTT.

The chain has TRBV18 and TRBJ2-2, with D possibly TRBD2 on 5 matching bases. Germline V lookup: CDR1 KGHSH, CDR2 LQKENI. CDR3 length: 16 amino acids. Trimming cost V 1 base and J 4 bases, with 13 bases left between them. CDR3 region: CASSPRPGMGTGELFF. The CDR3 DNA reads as TGTGCCAGCTCACCACGACCGGGAATGGGCACCGGGGAGCTGTTTTTT. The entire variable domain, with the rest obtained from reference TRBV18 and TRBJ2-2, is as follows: NAGVMQNPRHLVRRRGQEARLRCSPMKGHSHVYWYRQLPEEGLKFMVYLQKENIIDESGMPKERFSAEFPKEGPSILRIQQVVRGDSAAYFCASSPRPGMGTGELFFGEGSRLTVL.

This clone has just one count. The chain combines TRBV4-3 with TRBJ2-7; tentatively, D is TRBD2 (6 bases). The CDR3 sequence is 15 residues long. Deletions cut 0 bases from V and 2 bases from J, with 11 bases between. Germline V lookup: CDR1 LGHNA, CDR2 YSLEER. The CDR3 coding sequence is TGCGCCAGCAGCCAAGATCGGGGGTCGCCCTACGAGCAGTACTTC. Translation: CASSQDRGSPYEQYF.

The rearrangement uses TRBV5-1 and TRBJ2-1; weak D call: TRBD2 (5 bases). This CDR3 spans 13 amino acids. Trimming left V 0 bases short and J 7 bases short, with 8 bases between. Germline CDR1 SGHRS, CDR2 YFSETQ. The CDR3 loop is CASSLGTANEQFF. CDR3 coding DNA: TGCGCCAGCAGCTTGGGGACTGCAAATGAGCAGTTCTTC.

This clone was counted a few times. Written as DNA, the CDR3 is TGTGCCAGCAGTGCCTCCTGGGGGGAGGTCAAAGATACGCAGTATTTT. As protein: CASSASWGEVKDTQYF. The chain carries TRBV6-6 and TRBJ2-3; TRBD2 is a possible D gene (6 bases). Germline CDR1 MNHNY, CDR2 SVGAGI (reference sequence). The CDR3 is 16 amino acids. Trimming pared 5 bases from V and 5 bases from J, leaving 20 bases between.

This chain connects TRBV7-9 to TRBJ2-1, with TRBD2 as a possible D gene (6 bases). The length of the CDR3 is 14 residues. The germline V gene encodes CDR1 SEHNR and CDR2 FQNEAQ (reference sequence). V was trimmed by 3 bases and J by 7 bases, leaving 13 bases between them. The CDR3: CASSFGSTGNEQFF. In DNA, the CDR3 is TGTGCCAGCAGCTTCGGGAGTACGGGAAATGAGCAGTTCTTC.

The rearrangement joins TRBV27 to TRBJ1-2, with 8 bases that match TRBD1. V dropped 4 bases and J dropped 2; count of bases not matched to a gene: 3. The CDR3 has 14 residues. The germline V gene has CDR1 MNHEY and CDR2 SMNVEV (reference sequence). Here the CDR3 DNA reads TGTGCCAGCAGTTCCAGGGGGCCCAACTATGGCTACACCTTC. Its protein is CASSSRGPNYGYTF.

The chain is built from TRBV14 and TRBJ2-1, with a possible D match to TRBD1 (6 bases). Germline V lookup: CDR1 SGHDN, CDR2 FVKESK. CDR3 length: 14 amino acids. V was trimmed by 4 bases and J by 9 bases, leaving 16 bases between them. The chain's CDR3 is CASSPQGISVEQFF. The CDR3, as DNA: TGTGCCAGCAGCCCACAGGGTATCTCGGTTGAGCAGTTCTTC. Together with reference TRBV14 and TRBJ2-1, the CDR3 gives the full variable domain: EAGVTQFPSHSVIEKGQTVTLRCDPISGHDNLYWYRRVMGKEIKFLLHFVKESKQDESGMPNNRFLAERTGGTYSTLKVQPAELEDSGVYFCASSPQGISVEQFFGPGTRLTVL.

The CDR3 spells CASSFQGQNYGYTF. CDR3 sequence (DNA): TGTGCCAGCAGCTTCCAGGGACAGAACTATGGCTACACCTTC. V gene TRBV5-4 combines with J gene TRBJ1-2; the match to TRBD1 covers 7 bases. CDR3 length equals 14 residues. The J segment lost 2 bases and the V segment lost 2 bases, leaving 3 bases of the junction unmatched. CDR1 SGHNT and CDR2 YYREEE come from the germline V gene (reference sequence).

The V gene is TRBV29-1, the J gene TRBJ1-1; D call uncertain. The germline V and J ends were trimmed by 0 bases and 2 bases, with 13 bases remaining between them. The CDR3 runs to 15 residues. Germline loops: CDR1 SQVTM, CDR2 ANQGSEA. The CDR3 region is CSVEEWASQNTEAFF. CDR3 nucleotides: TGCAGCGTTGAAGAGTGGGCCAGCCAAAACACTGAAGCTTTCTTT.

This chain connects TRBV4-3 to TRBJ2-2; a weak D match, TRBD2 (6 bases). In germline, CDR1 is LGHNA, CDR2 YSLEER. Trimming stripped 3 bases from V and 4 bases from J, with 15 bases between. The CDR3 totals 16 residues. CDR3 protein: CASSQGGRQATGELFF. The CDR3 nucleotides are TGCGCCAGCAGCCAGGGAGGACGGCAGGCCACCGGGGAGCTGTTTTTT.

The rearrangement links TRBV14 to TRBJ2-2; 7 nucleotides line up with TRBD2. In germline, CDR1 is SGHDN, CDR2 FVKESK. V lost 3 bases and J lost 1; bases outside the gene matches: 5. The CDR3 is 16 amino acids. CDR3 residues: CASSHPGLVNTGELFF. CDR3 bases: TGTGCCAGCAGCCACCCCGGACTAGTGAACACCGGGGAGCTGTTTTTT.

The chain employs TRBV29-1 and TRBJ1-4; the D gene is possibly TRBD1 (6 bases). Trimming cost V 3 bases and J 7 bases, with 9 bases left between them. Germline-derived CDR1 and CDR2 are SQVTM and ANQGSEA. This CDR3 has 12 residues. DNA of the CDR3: TGCAGCGTTGATCGAGGGGGTGAAAAACTGTTTTTT. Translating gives CSVDRGGEKLFF.

The CDR3 DNA sequence: TGTGCCAGCAGTGTGAGTGGACAGGGGGATGAAGCTTTCTTT. This codes for CASSVSGQGDEAFF. This rearrangement joins TRBV5-4 to TRBJ1-1; 10 nucleotides line up with TRBD1. This CDR3 has 14 amino acids. Germline values: CDR1 SGHNT, CDR2 YYREEE (reference sequence). V lost 5 bases and J lost 7; bases outside the gene matches: 8. Looking up the rest from reference TRBV5-4 and TRBJ1-1 gives the full variable domain: ETGVTQSPTHLIKTRGQQVTLRCSSQSGHNTVSWYQQALGQGPQFIFQYYREEENGRGNFPPRFSGLQFPNYSSELNVNALELDDSALYLCASSVSGQGDEAFFGQGTRLTVV.

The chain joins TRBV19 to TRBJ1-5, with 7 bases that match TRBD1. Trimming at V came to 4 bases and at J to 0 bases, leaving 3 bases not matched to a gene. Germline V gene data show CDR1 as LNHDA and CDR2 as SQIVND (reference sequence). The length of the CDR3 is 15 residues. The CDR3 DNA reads TGTGCCAGTAGTACCCGGGACAGTAGCAATCAGCCCCAGCATTTT. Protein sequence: CASSTRDSSNQPQHF.

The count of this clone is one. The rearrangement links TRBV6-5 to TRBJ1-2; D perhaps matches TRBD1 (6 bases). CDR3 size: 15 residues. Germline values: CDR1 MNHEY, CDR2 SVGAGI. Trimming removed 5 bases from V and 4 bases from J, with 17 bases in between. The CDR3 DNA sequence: TGTGCCAGCAGTCCACGACAGGCCGAGGGCTATGGCTACACCTTC. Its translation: CASSPRQAEGYGYTF.

The CDR3 region has the DNA TGTGCCAGCAGCCAAGATCCGGGAGGAGGGATGAACACTGAAGCTTTCTTT. This encodes CASSQDPGGGMNTEAFF. This chain links TRBV14 with TRBJ1-1, with no clear D. V was clipped by 0 bases and J by 0 bases, with 14 bases between them. The V gene's germline CDR1 is SGHDN and CDR2 FVKESK. This CDR3 has 17 amino acids.

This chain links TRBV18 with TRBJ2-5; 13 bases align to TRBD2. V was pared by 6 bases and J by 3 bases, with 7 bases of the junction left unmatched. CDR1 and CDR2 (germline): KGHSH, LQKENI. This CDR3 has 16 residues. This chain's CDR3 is CASSSRLAGGKETQYF. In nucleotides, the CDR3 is TGTGCCAGCTCTTCGCGACTAGCGGGAGGCAAAGAGACCCAGTACTTC.

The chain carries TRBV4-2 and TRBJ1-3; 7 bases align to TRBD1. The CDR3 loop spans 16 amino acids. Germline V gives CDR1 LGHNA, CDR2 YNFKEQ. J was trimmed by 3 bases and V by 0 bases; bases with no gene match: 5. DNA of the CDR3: TGTGCCAGCAGCCAAGAGGAGGGGGCCCTTGGAAACACCATATATTTT. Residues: CASSQEEGALGNTIYF.

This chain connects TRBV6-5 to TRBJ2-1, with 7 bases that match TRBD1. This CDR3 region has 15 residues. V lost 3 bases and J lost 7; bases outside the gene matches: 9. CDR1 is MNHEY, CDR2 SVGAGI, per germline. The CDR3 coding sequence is TGTGCCAGCAGTTATTCTCCGGGACAGAATAATGAGCAGTTCTTC. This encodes CASSYSPGQNNEQFF.

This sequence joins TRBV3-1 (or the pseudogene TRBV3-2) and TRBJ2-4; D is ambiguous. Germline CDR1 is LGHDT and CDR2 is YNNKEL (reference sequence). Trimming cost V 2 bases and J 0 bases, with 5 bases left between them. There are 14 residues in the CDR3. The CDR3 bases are TGTGCCAGCAGCCAACCAGGAGCCAAAAACATTCAGTACTTC. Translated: CASSQPGAKNIQYF.

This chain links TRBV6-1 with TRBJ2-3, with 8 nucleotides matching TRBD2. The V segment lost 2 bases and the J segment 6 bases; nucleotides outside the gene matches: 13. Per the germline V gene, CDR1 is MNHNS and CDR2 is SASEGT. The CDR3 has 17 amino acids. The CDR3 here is CASSELPAAGVADTQYF. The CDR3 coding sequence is TGTGCCAGCAGTGAACTCCCGGCAGCGGGAGTGGCGGATACGCAGTATTTT.

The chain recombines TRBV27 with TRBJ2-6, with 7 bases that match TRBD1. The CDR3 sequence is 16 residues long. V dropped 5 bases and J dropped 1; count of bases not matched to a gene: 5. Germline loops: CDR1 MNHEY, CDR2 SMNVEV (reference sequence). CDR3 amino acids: CASSVDRSSGANVLTF. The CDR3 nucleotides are TGTGCCAGCAGTGTGGACAGGTCGTCTGGGGCCAACGTCCTGACTTTC.

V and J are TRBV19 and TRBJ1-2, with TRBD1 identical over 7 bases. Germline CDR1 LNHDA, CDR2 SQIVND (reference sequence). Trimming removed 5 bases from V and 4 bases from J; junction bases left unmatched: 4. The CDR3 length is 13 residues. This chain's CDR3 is CASSRQGAYGYTF. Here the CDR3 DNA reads TGTGCCAGTAGTCGACAGGGAGCCTATGGCTACACCTTC.

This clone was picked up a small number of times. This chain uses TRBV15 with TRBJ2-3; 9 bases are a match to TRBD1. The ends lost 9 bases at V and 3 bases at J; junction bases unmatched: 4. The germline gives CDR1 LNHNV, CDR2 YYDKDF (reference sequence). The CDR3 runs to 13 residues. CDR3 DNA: TGTGCCACTCGGGACAGGGTAACAGATACGCAGTATTTT. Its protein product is CATRDRVTDTQYF.

The CDR3 spells CASSSGTGTFSEQFF. The DNA of the CDR3 is TGTGCCAGCAGCTCAGGGACAGGAACCTTTAGTGAGCAGTTCTTC. V gene TRBV7-7 combines with J gene TRBJ2-1; 8 nucleotides line up with TRBD1. Germline V CDR1 and CDR2: SSHAT, FNYEAQ (reference sequence). V lost 4 bases and J lost 9; bases outside the gene matches: 11. The CDR3 has 15 amino acids.

The CDR3 region is CASSLGNSGNTDTQYF. CDR3 DNA: TGCGCCAGCAGCTTGGGTAATAGCGGCAACACAGATACGCAGTATTTT. The chain recombines TRBV5-1 with TRBJ2-3, with D possibly matching TRBD2 (6 bases). The V end was cut by 0 bases, the J end by 2 bases, with 13 bases between. The germline V gene has CDR1 SGHRS and CDR2 YFSETQ. The CDR3 totals 16 residues.